The clone carrying this T cell receptor (beta chain) was seen a handful of times. Its antigen is unknown. TCRdb itself ran the RT-PCR reads through MiXCR, one entry per CDR3 protein. The sample lists about 310,000 distinct CDR3 sequences, 20% to 25% seen once, with 10% in the top ten. The data were obtained in a study of response to subunit inactivated influenza vaccine. Study-wide results and limits: That few new T cells are recruited by each seasonal influenza vaccination was the authors' suggestion.

J was trimmed by 10 bases and V by 4 bases; bases with no gene match: 8. Germline V gene data show CDR1 as SGHRS and CDR2 as YFSETQ. There are 14 residues in the CDR3. The V gene is TRBV5-1, the J gene TRBJ1-6; 7 bases are shared with TRBD1. This TCR came from a man between 50 and 75 years old who received an inactivated influenza vaccine. Sequencing used PBMCs from blood, obtained 21 months after vaccination. The CDR3 DNA follows: TGCGCCAGCAGCCCCGGACAGGTGAACTCACCCCTCCACTTT. It is translated as CASSPGQVNSPLHF.